Reported below is one T cell receptor (beta chain). Germline V gene data show CDR1 as SEHNR and CDR2 as FQNEAQ (reference sequence). With 5 bases clipped from V and 4 bases from J, the junction kept 9 bases outside the gene matches. This CDR3 comprises 16 residues. The source of the sample is a study of blood T cell repertoires in COVID-19. The overall study: From T cells, B-cell-depleted T cells, or PBMCs came the material, which was cDNA or gDNA.

Assay: immunoSEQ multiplex PCR; the TCRdb copy retains only in-frame clones and omits some. The sample has just under 150,000 clones, 70% to 90% seen once; the top ten hold about 2.6%. The V gene is TRBV7-9, the J gene TRBJ1-4; TRBD1 aligns across 8 bases. The TCR sequence derives from a human donor with acute or convalescent COVID-19. The donor label of this sample is uncertain. The specimen sequenced was peripheral blood. This CDR3 is CASSKNGQGSNEKLFF. The CDR3 region has the DNA TGTGCCAGCAGCAAGAATGGACAGGGAAGTAATGAAAAACTGTTTTTT.